Included here is one TCR beta chain sequence, with context. Its specificity is unknown. CDR1 and CDR2 (germline): MNHEY, SVGAGI. The V gene end was trimmed by 0 bases and the J gene end by 3 bases; junction bases not matched to a gene: 12. This CDR3 has 18 residues. Unique molecular identifiers featured in each of the TCR beta cDNA libraries. Out of roughly 0.85 to 11 million T cells, a few hundred thousand cDNA molecules were generated. TCRdb re-called the PCR reads through MiXCR, storing one row per CDR3 protein. The sample has 350,000 to 450,000 distinct CDR3 sequences, 35% to 45% seen once. The sample belongs to a study of post-analysis software for immune sequencing data. At the level of the study: Secondary progressive, relapsing-remitting and progressive-relapsing multiple sclerosis were among the included disease courses. Notes on the study in general: Controls' normalized Chao1 diversity significantly exceeded that of multiple sclerosis patients. Four or five TRBV segments were significantly more frequent in patients than in controls. TRBV5-6, TRBV5-1 and TRBV20-1 were among these segments. By F measure, strong co-clustering occurred among samples prepared in the same batch.

The chain employs TRBV6-5 and TRBJ2-3, with 7 bases aligning to TRBD2. This TCR derives from a girl aged 2-10 years with multiple sclerosis. Specimen: blood. As DNA, the CDR3 is TGTGCCAGCAGTTACTCGGGGTCGGCGGGAGCGGAGACAGATACGCAGTATTTT. Protein sequence: CASSYSGSAGAETDTQYF.